This entry lists 17 T cell receptor beta chains sequenced from one sample in a study of cytomegalovirus exposure and HLA in healthy donors. The PCR made use of 60 Vbeta and 13 Jbeta primers. The data were produced by immunoSEQ multiplex PCR, yet TCRdb's version contains in-frame clones alone and is incomplete. The sample contains approximately 73,000 clones, roughly 63% of which appear only once. Sequencing was done on a sample of PBMCs. These receptor sequences come from a man aged 25 to 40 in good health and CMV-seropositive.

The rearrangement joins TRBV5-4 to TRBJ1-1, with no clear D. The V and J ends lost 4 bases and 5 bases respectively, with 12 bases between them. CDR1 and CDR2 from the germline V gene are SGHNT and YYREEE (reference sequence). The CDR3 length is 13 residues. CDR3 protein: CASSLKGGTEAFF. CDR3 coding DNA: TGTGCCAGCAGCCTCAAGGGCGGGACTGAAGCTTTCTTT.

In its sample, this clone was seen a few times. The rearrangement uses TRBV10-2 and TRBJ1-4; tentative D call: TRBD1 (6 bases). The V and J ends lost 7 bases and 4 bases respectively, with 19 bases between them. The CDR3 is 16 amino acids. The germline V gene has CDR1 WSHSY and CDR2 SAAADI. In DNA, the CDR3 is TGCGCCAGCACCCGGGGGGCACAGGGTGTTAATGAAAAACTGTTTTTT. Translated: CASTRGAQGVNEKLFF.

V usage is TRBV7-9 and J usage is TRBJ1-4, with 7 bases aligning to TRBD1. Germline CDR1 reads SEHNR; CDR2 reads FQNEAQ (reference sequence). Unmatched junction bases numbered 4, after V lost 5 bases and J lost 4 bases. This CDR3 comprises 14 residues. The CDR3 region has the DNA TGTGCCAGCAGCCTTGGGACAGTTAATGAAAAACTGTTTTTT. This encodes CASSLGTVNEKLFF.

V and J are TRBV7-2 and TRBJ2-2; possible D gene TRBD2, 6 bases. The germline CDR1 and CDR2 sequences are SGHTA and FQGNSA. The V and J ends lost 2 bases and 3 bases respectively, with 13 bases between them. The CDR3 is 16 amino acids. The CDR3 sequence: CASSLWGEADTGELFF. CDR3 sequence (DNA): TGTGCCAGCAGCTTATGGGGGGAAGCGGACACCGGGGAGCTGTTTTTT. The whole variable domain, filled in from reference TRBV7-2 and TRBJ2-2, reads GAGVSQSPSNKVTEKGKDVELRCDPISGHTALYWYRQSLGQGLEFLIYFQGNSAPDKSGLPSDRFSAERTGGSVSTLTIQRTQQEDSAVYLCASSLWGEADTGELFFGEGSRLTVL.

The chain carries TRBV2 and TRBJ1-4, with 8 nucleotides matching TRBD1. The V gene's germline CDR1 is SNHLY and CDR2 FYNNEI. CDR3 length: 15 amino acids. Unmatched junction bases numbered 9, after V lost 4 bases and J lost 8 bases. The CDR3 DNA follows: TGTGCCAGCAGTGGAGGACAGGGTGCTTGGGAAAAACTGTTTTTT. Protein product: CASSGGQGAWEKLFF.

This rearrangement joins TRBV7-3 to TRBJ2-5, with a weak D call TRBD2 (6 bases). The CDR3 has 14 residues. V shed 2 bases and J shed 5 bases, with 12 bases lying between them. Germline CDR1 is SGHTA and CDR2 is FQGTGA. CDR3 in DNA: TGTGCCAGCAGCTTATGGGGCGGGACGGAGACCCAGTACTTC. Residues: CASSLWGGTETQYF.

The chain couples TRBV12-5 to TRBJ2-3; 10 bases map to TRBD2. Germline V gene sequence: CDR1 LGHNT, CDR2 FRNRAP. The CDR3 extends over 16 amino acids. V was clipped by 5 bases and J by 2 bases; unmatched bases: 7. This CDR3 is CASGPISGGFTDTQYF. CDR3 DNA: TGTGCTAGTGGTCCGATTAGCGGGGGGTTCACAGATACGCAGTATTTT.

The chain uses TRBV7-2 and TRBJ2-5; 9 nucleotides line up with TRBD1. Germline values: CDR1 SGHTA, CDR2 FQGNSA. J gave up 4 bases and V 3 bases, and 3 bases lay outside the gene matches. CDR3 length: 14 residues. The chain's CDR3 is CASSLGTGLETQYF. The CDR3 DNA follows: TGTGCCAGCAGCTTGGGGACAGGGTTAGAGACCCAGTACTTC.

This clone appeared once. The rearrangement uses TRBV5-1 and TRBJ2-5; possibly TRBD1 for D (6 bases). The germline V gene has CDR1 SGHRS and CDR2 YFSETQ. The germline V and J ends were trimmed by 6 bases and 3 bases, with 18 bases remaining between them. CDR3 size: 15 residues. CDR3 in amino acids: CASNQLGALEETQYF. In DNA, the CDR3 is TGCGCCAGCAACCAATTGGGGGCTTTAGAAGAGACCCAGTACTTC.

CDR3 residues: CASSFSRSGNEQFF. The CDR3 nucleotides are TGCGCCAGCAGCTTTTCCAGGTCAGGCAATGAGCAGTTCTTC. The gene calls are TRBV5-1 and TRBJ2-1; D not resolved. Germline lookup yields CDR1 SGHRS and CDR2 YFSETQ. V lost 2 bases and J 6 bases, leaving 12 bases between the germline ends. CDR3 length equals 14 residues. Using reference TRBV5-1 and TRBJ2-1 for the parts outside the CDR3, the full variable domain is KAGVTQTPRYLIKTRGQQVTLSCSPISGHRSVSWYQQTPGQGLQFLFEYFSETQRNKGNFPGRFSGRQFSNSRSEMNVSTLELGDSALYLCASSFSRSGNEQFFGPGTRLTVL.

The CDR3 coding sequence is TGCGCCAGCAGCCATCCGAGGAACACTGAAGCTTTCTTT. It specifies CASSHPRNTEAFF. The rearrangement uses TRBV4-1 and TRBJ1-1; D is undetermined. The CDR3 sequence is 13 residues long. The V end lost 3 bases, the J end lost 1 base, and 6 bases lay between the germline ends. From germline, CDR1 is MGHRA and CDR2 YSYEKL.

The chain carries TRBV4-1 and TRBJ2-1; unclear D gene. Germline V gives CDR1 MGHRA, CDR2 YSYEKL. The CDR3 spans 15 residues. Between the trimmed V and J ends, which lost 2 bases and 0 bases, there was a span of 8 bases. As DNA, the CDR3 is TGCGCCAGCAGCCAACTCCTAAGCTCCTACAATGAGCAGTTCTTC. This gives the protein CASSQLLSSYNEQFF.

This chain joins TRBV4-1 and TRBJ2-5; 7 nucleotides line up with TRBD1. Germline values: CDR1 MGHRA, CDR2 YSYEKL. V shed 3 bases, J shed 1 base, and the junction held 5 bases outside the gene matches. The CDR3 is 15 residues long. The DNA for the CDR3 is TGCGCCAGCAGCCACGGAGACAGGGCCCAAGAGACCCAGTACTTC. It is translated as CASSHGDRAQETQYF.

The V call is TRBV5-1, the J call TRBJ2-3, with TRBD2 matching 10 bases. V was pared by 5 bases and J by 2 bases, with 8 bases of the junction left unmatched. CDR3 length equals 16 residues. The germline gives CDR1 SGHRS, CDR2 YFSETQ. This CDR3 reads CASRDRTSGFTDTQYF. The CDR3 bases are TGCGCCAGCAGAGACCGGACTAGCGGATTCACAGATACGCAGTATTTT.

The rearrangement links TRBV29-1 to TRBJ2-7; no definite D call. Germline values: CDR1 SQVTM, CDR2 ANQGSEA. V shed 5 bases and J shed 7 bases, with 18 bases lying between them. This CDR3 is built from 13 residues. The CDR3 here is CSVCLVVSGEQYF. CDR3 sequence (DNA): TGCAGCGTTTGTCTAGTTGTGTCCGGTGAGCAGTACTTC.

This sequence joins TRBV7-3 and TRBJ1-5, with 10 bases matching TRBD1. This CDR3 contains 15 residues. Germline assignment: CDR1 SGHTA and CDR2 FQGTGA. V was clipped by 2 bases and J by 7 bases; unmatched bases: 5. The CDR3 sequence is CASSLETGGGQPQHF. CDR3 nucleotides: TGTGCCAGCAGCTTAGAGACAGGGGGCGGGCAGCCCCAGCATTTT.

This clone was picked up a small number of times. V and J are TRBV2 and TRBJ1-6; TRBD1 agrees at 7 bases. V shed 6 bases, J shed 10 bases, and the junction held 9 bases outside the gene matches. Germline loops: CDR1 SNHLY, CDR2 FYNNEI. The CDR3 is made up of 14 amino acids. CDR3 residues: CASRVQGQTSPLHF. Written as DNA, the CDR3 is TGTGCCAGCAGGGTTCAGGGACAGACATCACCCCTCCACTTT.